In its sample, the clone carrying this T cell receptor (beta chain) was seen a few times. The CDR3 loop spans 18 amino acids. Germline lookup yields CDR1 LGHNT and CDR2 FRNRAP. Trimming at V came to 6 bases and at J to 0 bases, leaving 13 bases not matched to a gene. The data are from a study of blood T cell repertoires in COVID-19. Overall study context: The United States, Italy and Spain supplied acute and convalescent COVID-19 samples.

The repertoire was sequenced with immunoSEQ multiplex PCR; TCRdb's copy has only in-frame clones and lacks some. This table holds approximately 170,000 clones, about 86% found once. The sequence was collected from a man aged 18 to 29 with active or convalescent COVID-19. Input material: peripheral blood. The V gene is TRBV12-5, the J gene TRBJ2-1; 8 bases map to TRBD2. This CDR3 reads CASGNGGRTTSSYNEQFF. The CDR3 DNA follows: TGTGCTAGTGGGAACGGCGGGAGGACAACTAGCTCCTACAATGAGCAGTTCTTC.